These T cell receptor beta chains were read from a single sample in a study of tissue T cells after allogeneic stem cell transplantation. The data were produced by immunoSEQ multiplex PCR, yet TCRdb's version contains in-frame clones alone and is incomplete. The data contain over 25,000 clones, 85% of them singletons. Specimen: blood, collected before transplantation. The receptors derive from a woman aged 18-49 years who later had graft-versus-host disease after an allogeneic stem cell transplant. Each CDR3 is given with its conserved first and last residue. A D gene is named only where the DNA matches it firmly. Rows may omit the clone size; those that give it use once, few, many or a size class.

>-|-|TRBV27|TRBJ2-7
TGTGCCAGCAGCCTGGGACCGACCTCCTACGAGCAGTACTTC
CASSLGPTSYEQYF
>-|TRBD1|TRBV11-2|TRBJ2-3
TGTGCCAGCAGCTTAGGTTTCCGGGGACAGGACGGCACAGATACGCAGTATTTT
CASSLGFRGQDGTDTQYF
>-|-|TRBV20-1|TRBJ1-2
TGCAGTGCTAGTACGGGCGGCAGGGCGAATGGCTACACCTTC
CSASTGGRANGYTF
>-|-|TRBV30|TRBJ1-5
TGTGCCTGGAGTGTACTCGGGGGGGGCAATCAGCCCCAGCATTTT
CAWSVLGGGNQPQHF
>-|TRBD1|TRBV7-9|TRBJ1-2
TGTGCCAGCAGCTTAAAGTTCCAGGGGGGGGACATGTCCAACTATGGCTACACCTTC
CASSLKFQGGDMSNYGYTF
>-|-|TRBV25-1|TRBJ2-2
TGTGCCAGCAGAGACCCGCTGAACACCGGGGAGCTGTTTTTT
CASRDPLNTGELFF
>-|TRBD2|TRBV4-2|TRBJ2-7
TGTGCCAGCAGCCAAAGCGGGGAACTCTACGAGCAGTACTTC
CASSQSGELYEQYF
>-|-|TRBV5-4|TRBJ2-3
TGTGCCAGCAGTTCACCGGGCCTTGTAAGAGATACGCAGTATTTT
CASSSPGLVRDTQYF
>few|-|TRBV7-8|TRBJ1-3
TGTGCCAGCAGCTTAGTTGTAGGGAGCTCTGGAAACACCATATATTTT
CASSLVVGSSGNTIYF
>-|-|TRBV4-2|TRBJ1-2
TGTGCCAGCAGCCAAACCTCGAACCTGGTCAACTATGGCTACACCTTC
CASSQTSNLVNYGYTF
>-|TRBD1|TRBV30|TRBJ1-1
TGTGCCTGGAGCCTCACAGGGGCCACTGAAGCTTTCTTT
CAWSLTGATEAFF
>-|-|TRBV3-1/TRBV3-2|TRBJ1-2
TGTGCCAGCAGCCAACGCCTGTTTAATAACTATGGCTACACCTTC
CASSQRLFNNYGYTF
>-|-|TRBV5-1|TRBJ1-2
TGCGCCAGCAGCTTCGGCAGCAACTATGGCTACACCTTC
CASSFGSNYGYTF
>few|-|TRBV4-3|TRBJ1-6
TGCGCCAGCAGCCAGAGGAATTCACCCCTCCACTTT
CASSQRNSPLHF
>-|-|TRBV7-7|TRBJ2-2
TGTGCTAGCAGCCCGGTGACCGGGGAGCTGTTTTTT
CASSPVTGELFF
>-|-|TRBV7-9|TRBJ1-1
TGTGCCAGCGGCGACGGGGCGCGGAACACTGAAGCTTTCTTT
CASGDGARNTEAFF
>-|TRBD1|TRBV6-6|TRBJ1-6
TGTGCCAGCATCCCGGGACAGGGTTCTAATTCACCCCTCCACTTT
CASIPGQGSNSPLHF
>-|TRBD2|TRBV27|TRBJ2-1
TGTGCCAGCAGTTTGGGAAAGGCTAGCGGGGGGTCAATCTCCTACAATGAGCAGTTCTTC
CASSLGKASGGSISYNEQFF
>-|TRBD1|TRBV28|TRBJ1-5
TGTGCCAGCAGTTTCCAAGGGGGCCATCAGCCCCAGCATTTT
CASSFQGGHQPQHF
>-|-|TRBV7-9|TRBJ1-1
TGTGCCAGCAGCTCCCGGGTCTCTGTGAACACTGAAGCTTTCTTT
CASSSRVSVNTEAFF
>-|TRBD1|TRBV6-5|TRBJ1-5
TGTGCCAGCACTCGGACAGGGTACGGTCAGCCCCAGCATTTT
CASTRTGYGQPQHF
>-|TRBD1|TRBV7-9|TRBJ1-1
TGTGCCAGCAGTCCCTTTGGGGACAGGGGCACTGAAGCTTTCTTT
CASSPFGDRGTEAFF
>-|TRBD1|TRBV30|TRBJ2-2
TGTGCCTGGAGGGGGACAGGGGACACCGGGGAGCTGTTTTTT
CAWRGTGDTGELFF
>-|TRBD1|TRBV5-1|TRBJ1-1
TGCGCCAGCAGCTTGGAACAGGGGGCGATTCTTGTGAACACTGAAGCTTTCTTT
CASSLEQGAILVNTEAFF
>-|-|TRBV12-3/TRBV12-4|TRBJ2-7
TGTGCCAGCAGGAGGACAGAGGCCTACGAGCAGTACTTC
CASRRTEAYEQYF
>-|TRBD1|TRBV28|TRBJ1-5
TGTGCCAGCAATCAATCGGGACAGCTAAATCAGCCCCAGCATTTT
CASNQSGQLNQPQHF
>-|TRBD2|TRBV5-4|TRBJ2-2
TGTGCCAGCAGCTTGGATCCAGCGGGGGGGCCCGGGGAGCTGTTTTTT
CASSLDPAGGPGELFF
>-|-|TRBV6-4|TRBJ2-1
TGTGCCAGCAGTGCCGTCATCAGGGGCTCCTACAATGAGCAGTTCTTC
CASSAVIRGSYNEQFF
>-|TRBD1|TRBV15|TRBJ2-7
TGTGCCACCAGCAGAGGGACAGGGGCGGCCGAGCAGTACTTC
CATSRGTGAAEQYF
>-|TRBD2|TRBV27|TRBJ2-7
TGTGCCAGCAGTTGGACTAGCGGGGCCTCCTACGAGCAGTACTTC
CASSWTSGASYEQYF
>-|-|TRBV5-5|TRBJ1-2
TGTGCCAGCAGCTTGGGAGGGGTACCTAACTATGGCTACACCTTC
CASSLGGVPNYGYTF
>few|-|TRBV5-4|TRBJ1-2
TGTGCCAGCAGCTTGGGGGCTAGGACCGCTAACTATGGCTACACCTTC
CASSLGARTANYGYTF
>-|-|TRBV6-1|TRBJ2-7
TGTGCCAGCAGTGAAGAGGTTGCAAAGGACGAGCAGTACTTC
CASSEEVAKDEQYF
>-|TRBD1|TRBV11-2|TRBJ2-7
TGTGCCAGCAGCCCCCGGGACAGGGAAATGGGCGAGCAGTACTTC
CASSPRDREMGEQYF
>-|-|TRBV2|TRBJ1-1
TGTGCCAGCAGCGCAACAAAAACCGGGGCGAACACTGAAGCTTTCTTT
CASSATKTGANTEAFF
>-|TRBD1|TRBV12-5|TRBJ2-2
TGTGCTAGTGCCCCGGGACAGGGGTACACCGGGGAGCTGTTTTTT
CASAPGQGYTGELFF
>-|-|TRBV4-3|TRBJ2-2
TGCGCCAGCAGCCAAGGACAGAATACCGGGGAGCTGTTTTTT
CASSQGQNTGELFF
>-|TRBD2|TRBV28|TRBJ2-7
TGTGCCAGCAGTTTATGGGGTAGCGGGGACTCCTACGAGCAGTACTTC
CASSLWGSGDSYEQYF
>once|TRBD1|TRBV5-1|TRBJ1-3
TGCGCCAGCAGCGCTAGACAGGGGGAAAACACCATATATTTT
CASSARQGENTIYF
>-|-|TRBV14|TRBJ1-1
TGTGCCAGCAGCCAAGTTTTTGGGACGGTTAACACTGAAGCTTTCTTT
CASSQVFGTVNTEAFF
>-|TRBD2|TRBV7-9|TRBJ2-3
TGTGCCAGCAGCGCCCTGGCTAGCGGGAGATTTGTAGATACGCAGTATTTT
CASSALASGRFVDTQYF
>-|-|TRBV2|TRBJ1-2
TGTGCCAGCAGTGAGAGGGCCGGGGGCAACTATGGCTACACCTTC
CASSERAGGNYGYTF
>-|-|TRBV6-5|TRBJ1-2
TGTGCCAGCACCCCCGGGAGTAACTATGGCTACACCTTC
CASTPGSNYGYTF
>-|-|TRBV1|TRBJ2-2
TGCACCAGCAGCCAAGGAGACCGGGCTAGCGGGGAAACCGGGGAGCTGTTTTTT
CTSSQGDRASGETGELFF
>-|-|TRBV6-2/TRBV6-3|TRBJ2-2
TGTGCCAGCAGTAGGGGGGATACCGGGGAGCTGTTTTTT
CASSRGDTGELFF
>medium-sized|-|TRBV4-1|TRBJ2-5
TGCGCCAGCAGCCAAGTTGGGACCGAGACCCAGTACTTC
CASSQVGTETQYF